Each of the 3 T cell receptor beta chains below was sequenced from the same sample in a study of T cells in localized non-small cell lung cancer. Data came from immunoSEQ multiplex PCR; TCRdb stores just in-frame clones and leaves some out. The table has around 23,000 clones, 90% seen once; the top ten hold 6.9%. The sequencing used peripheral blood, collected before any cancer treatment. The receptors were sampled from a woman between 40 and 69 years old with stage I lung adenocarcinoma.

This clone was found a few times. This chain links TRBV15 with TRBJ2-3; TRBD1 aligns across 7 bases. The CDR3 sequence is 17 residues long. The V gene end was trimmed by 1 base and the J gene end by 5 bases; junction bases not matched to a gene: 12. Germline V gene lookup returns CDR1 LNHNV and CDR2 YYDKDF (reference sequence). The CDR3 coding sequence is TGTGCCACCAGCAGAGGGGGGATTGGACAGGCCTTAGATACGCAGTATTTT. It translates to CATSRGGIGQALDTQYF.

The sample holds one count of this clone. This chain joins TRBV5-6 and TRBJ1-1, with D possibly being TRBD1 (6 bases). This CDR3 is 15 amino acids long. Germline V gene data show CDR1 as SGHDT and CDR2 as YYEEEE. V was clipped by 6 bases and J by 3 bases, with 18 bases between them. The CDR3 protein is CASTLRGARYTEAFF. DNA of the CDR3: TGTGCCAGCACTCTGAGGGGGGCTAGGTACACTGAAGCTTTCTTT.

The rearrangement joins TRBV6-5 to TRBJ2-7; TRBD2 is a possible D gene (6 bases). CDR1 is MNHEY, CDR2 SVGAGI, per germline. The CDR3 is made up of 13 amino acids. V was clipped by 4 bases and J by 2 bases, with 9 bases between them. Here the CDR3 DNA reads TGTGCCAGCAGTTGGGACTTAACCTACGAGCAGTACTTC. Its protein is CASSWDLTYEQYF.